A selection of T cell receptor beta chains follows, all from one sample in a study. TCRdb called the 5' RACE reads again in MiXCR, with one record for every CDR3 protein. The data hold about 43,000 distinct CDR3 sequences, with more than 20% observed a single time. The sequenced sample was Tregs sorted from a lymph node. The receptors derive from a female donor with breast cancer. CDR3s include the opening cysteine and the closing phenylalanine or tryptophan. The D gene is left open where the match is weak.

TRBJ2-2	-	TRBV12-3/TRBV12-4	CASSLSLGDTNTGELFF
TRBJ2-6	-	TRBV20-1	CSASLRAGANVLTF
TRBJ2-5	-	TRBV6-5	CASGQPGQQGTQYF
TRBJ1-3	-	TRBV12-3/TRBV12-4	CASSLGGGGNTIYF
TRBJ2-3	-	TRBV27	CASRGLPDTQYF
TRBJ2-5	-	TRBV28	CASSLISEETQYF
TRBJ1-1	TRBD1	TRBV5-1	CASSVGQENEAFF
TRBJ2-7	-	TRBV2	CASSEEYTYEQYF
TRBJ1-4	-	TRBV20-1	CSARELGELFF
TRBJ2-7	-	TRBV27	CASSWSSYEQYF